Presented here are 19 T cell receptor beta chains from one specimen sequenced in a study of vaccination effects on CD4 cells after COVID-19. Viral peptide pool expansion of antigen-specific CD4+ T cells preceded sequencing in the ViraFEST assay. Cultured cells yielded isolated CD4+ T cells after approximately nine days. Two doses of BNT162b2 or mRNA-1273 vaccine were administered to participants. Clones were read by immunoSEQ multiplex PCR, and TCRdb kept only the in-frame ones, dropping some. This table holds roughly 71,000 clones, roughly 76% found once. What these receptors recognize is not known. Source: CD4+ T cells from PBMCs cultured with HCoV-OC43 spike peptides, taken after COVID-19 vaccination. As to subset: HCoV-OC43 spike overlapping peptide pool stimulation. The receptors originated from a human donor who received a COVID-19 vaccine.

CDR3: CASGSLGQGAFKDTQYF. The CDR3, as DNA: TGTGCTAGTGGTTCTCTCGGACAGGGGGCTTTCAAAGATACGCAGTATTTT. This rearrangement joins TRBV12-5 to TRBJ2-3, with 11 bases fitting TRBD1. Germline trimming cut 4 bases from V and 5 bases from J; bases unmatched to any gene: 11. The CDR3 spans 17 residues. CDR1 LGHNT and CDR2 FRNRAP come from the germline V gene.

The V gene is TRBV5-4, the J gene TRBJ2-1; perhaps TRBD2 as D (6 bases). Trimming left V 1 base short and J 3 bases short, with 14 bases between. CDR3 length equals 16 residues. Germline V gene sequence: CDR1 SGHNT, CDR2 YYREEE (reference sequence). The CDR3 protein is CASSLLGRDFYNEQFF. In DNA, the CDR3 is TGTGCCAGCAGCTTGTTGGGGCGGGACTTCTACAATGAGCAGTTCTTC.

This chain's CDR3 is CASSLDGPNYGYTF. The CDR3 coding sequence is TGTGCCAGCAGCTTGGACGGTCCAAACTATGGCTACACCTTC. The chain couples TRBV7-2 to TRBJ1-2; no reliable D call. V lost 3 bases, J lost 2 bases, and 10 bases lay in between. Germline values: CDR1 SGHTA, CDR2 FQGNSA. CDR3 length: 14 residues.

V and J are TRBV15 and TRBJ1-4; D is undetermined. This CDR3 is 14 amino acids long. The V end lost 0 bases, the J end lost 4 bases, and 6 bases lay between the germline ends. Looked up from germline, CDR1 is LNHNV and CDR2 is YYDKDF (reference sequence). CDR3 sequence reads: CATSRERRNEKLFF. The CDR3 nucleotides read TGTGCCACCAGCAGAGAACGGCGTAATGAAAAACTGTTTTTT.

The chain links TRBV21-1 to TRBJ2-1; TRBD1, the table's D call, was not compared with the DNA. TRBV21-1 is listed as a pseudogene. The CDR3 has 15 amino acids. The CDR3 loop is CASYTTGSLFNEQFF. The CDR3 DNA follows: TGTGCCAGCTATACGACAGGGAGTCTATTCAATGAGCAGTTCTTC.

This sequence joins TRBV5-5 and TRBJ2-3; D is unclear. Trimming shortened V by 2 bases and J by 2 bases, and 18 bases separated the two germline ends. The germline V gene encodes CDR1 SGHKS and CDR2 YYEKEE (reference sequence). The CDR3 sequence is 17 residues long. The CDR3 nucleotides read TGTGCCAGCAGCTTAGGATTGGCCCAGAGTACCACAGATACGCAGTATTTT. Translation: CASSLGLAQSTTDTQYF. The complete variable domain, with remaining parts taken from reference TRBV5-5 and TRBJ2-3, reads DAGVTQSPTHLIKTRGQQVTLRCSPISGHKSVSWYQQVLGQGPQFIFQYYEKEERGRGNFPDRFSARQFPNYSSELNVNALLLGDSALYLCASSLGLAQSTTDTQYFGPGTRLTVL.

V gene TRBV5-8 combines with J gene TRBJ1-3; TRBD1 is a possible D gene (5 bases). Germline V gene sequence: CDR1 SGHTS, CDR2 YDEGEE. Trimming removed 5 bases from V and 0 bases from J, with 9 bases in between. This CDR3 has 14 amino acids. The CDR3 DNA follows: TGTGCCAGCAGTTCCGGGACCTCTGGAAACACCATATATTTT. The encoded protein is CASSSGTSGNTIYF.

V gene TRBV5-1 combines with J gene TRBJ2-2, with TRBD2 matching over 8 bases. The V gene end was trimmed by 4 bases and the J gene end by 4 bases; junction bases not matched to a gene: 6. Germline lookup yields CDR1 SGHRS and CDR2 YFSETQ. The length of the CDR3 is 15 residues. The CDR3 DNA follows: TGCGCCAGCAGCACGGGACTAGTCGGCACCGGGGAGCTGTTTTTT. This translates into CASSTGLVGTGELFF.

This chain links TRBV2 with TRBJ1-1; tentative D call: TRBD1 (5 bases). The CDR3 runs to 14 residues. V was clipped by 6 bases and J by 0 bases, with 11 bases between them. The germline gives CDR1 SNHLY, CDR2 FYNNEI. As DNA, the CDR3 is TGTGCCAGCAGCCCACAGGAGGTGAACACTGAAGCTTTCTTT. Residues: CASSPQEVNTEAFF.

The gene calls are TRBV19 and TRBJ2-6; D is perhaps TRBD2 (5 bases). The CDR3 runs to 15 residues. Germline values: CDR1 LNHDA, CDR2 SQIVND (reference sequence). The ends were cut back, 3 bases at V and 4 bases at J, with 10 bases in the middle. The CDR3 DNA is TGTGCCAGTAGTATGGTGGGAGCCGGGGCCAACGTCCTGACTTTC. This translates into CASSMVGAGANVLTF.

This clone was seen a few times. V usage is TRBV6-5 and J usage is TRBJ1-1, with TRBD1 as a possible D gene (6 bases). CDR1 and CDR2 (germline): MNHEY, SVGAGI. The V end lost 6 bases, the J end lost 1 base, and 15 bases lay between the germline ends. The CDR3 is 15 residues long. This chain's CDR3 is CASRGQSGGNTEAFF. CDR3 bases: TGTGCCAGCAGGGGACAAAGCGGAGGGAACACTGAAGCTTTCTTT.

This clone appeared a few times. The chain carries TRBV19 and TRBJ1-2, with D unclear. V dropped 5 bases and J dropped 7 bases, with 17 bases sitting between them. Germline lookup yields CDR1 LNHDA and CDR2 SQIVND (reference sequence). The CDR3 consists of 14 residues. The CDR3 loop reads CASSDPPGSGGYTF. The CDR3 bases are TGTGCCAGTAGTGACCCGCCGGGGAGTGGTGGCTACACCTTC.

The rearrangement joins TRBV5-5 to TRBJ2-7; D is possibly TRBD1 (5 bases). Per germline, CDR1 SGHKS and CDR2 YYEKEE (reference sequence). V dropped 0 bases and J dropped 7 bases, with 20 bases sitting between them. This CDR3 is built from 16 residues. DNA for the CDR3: TGTGCCAGCAGCTTGGTGTCCAGGGCAGGTATTATGGAGCAGTACGTC. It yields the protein CASSLVSRAGIMEQYV.

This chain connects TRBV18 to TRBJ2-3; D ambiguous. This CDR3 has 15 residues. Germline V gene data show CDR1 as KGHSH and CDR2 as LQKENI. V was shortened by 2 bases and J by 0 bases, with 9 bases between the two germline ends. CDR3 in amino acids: CASSPGRLSTDTQYF. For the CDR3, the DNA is TGTGCCAGCTCACCAGGACGGCTAAGCACAGATACGCAGTATTTT.

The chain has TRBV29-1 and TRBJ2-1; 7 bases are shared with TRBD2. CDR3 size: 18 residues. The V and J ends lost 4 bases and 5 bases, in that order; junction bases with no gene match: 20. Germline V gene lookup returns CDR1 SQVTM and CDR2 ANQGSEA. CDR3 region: CSVVALGWGGQWDNEQFF. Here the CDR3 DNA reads TGCAGCGTTGTGGCCCTGGGGTGGGGAGGGCAATGGGACAATGAGCAGTTCTTC.

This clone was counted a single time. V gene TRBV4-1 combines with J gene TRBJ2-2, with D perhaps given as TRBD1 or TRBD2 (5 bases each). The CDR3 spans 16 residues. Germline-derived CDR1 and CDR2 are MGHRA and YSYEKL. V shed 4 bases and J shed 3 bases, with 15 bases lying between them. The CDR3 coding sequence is TGCGCCAGCAGCCGGGGGTGGACGATTTACACCGGGGAGCTGTTTTTT. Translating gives CASSRGWTIYTGELFF.

The CDR3 protein is CASSFLGHEQYV. In DNA, the CDR3 is TGTGCCAGCAGCTTCCTAGGGCACGAGCAGTACGTC. The chain joins TRBV5-6 to TRBJ2-7; D is unclear. Trimming took 2 bases from V and 5 from J, leaving 8 bases between them. From germline, CDR1 is SGHDT and CDR2 YYEEEE. The CDR3 contains 12 residues.

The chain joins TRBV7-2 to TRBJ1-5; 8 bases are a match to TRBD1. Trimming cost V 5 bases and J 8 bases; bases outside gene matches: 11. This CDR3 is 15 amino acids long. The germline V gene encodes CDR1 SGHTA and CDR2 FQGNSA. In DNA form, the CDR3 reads TGTGCCAGCAGCACGGGACAGGTGGGGGCTGAGCCCCAGCATTTT. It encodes CASSTGQVGAEPQHF.

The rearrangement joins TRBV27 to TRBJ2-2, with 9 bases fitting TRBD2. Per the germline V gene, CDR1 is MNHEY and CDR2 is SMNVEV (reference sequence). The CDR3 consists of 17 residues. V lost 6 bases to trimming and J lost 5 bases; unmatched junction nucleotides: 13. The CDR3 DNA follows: TGTGCCAGCAGGGTCCTTGCGGGGGGGCCTAGAACCGGGGAGCTGTTTTTT. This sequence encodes CASRVLAGGPRTGELFF.